A single sample is the source of the 6 T cell receptor beta chains below, sequenced in a study of T cell responses to AZD1222 COVID-19 vaccine. Profiling relied on immunoSEQ multiplex PCR, and the TCRdb table lists in-frame clones only, not all of them. The sample lists some 130,000 clones; over 75% were seen once. The source was peripheral blood, collected on day 0 of MenACWY control vaccination. These receptors were taken from an adult in good health.

This sequence joins TRBV24-1 and TRBJ2-3; no clear D gene. The CDR3 runs to 13 residues. Trimming took off 1 base at V and 6 bases at J, with 7 bases between the two ends. From germline, CDR1 is KGHDR and CDR2 SFDVKD. CDR3 in amino acids: CATSDFFVDTQYF. In nucleotides, the CDR3 is TGTGCCACCAGTGATTTCTTTGTTGATACGCAGTATTTT.

The chain is built from TRBV30 and TRBJ1-1, with D hard to call. CDR1 and CDR2 (germline): GTSNPN, SVGIG (reference sequence). The ends were cut back, 7 bases at V and 5 bases at J, with 14 bases in the middle. The CDR3 is 12 amino acids. CDR3 region: CASGTEGTEAFF. CDR3 DNA sequence: TGTGCCTCCGGCACTGAAGGGACTGAAGCTTTCTTT.

The chain uses TRBV3-1 (or the pseudogene TRBV3-2) and TRBJ2-1; TRBD1 or TRBD2 may be the D gene (5 bases each). This CDR3 is built from 13 residues. V dropped 4 bases and J dropped 8 bases, with 12 bases sitting between them. Germline V gene lookup returns CDR1 LGHDT and CDR2 YNNKEL (reference sequence). The CDR3 DNA reads TGTGCCAGCAGCCTTATCCGGGGCCATGAGCAGTTCTTC. It yields the protein CASSLIRGHEQFF.

The genes are TRBV19 and TRBJ2-3; 10 bases match TRBD2. The CDR3 contains 14 residues. Germline V gene lookup returns CDR1 LNHDA and CDR2 SQIVND (reference sequence). V was pared by 5 bases and J by 3 bases, with 2 bases of the junction left unmatched. CDR3 sequence (DNA): TGTGCCAGTAGTCCTAGCGGGAGAACAGATACGCAGTATTTT. This codes for CASSPSGRTDTQYF.

V and J are TRBV5-4 and TRBJ2-1; perhaps D is TRBD1 or TRBD2 (6 bases each). The germline V and J ends were trimmed by 1 base and 7 bases, with 15 bases remaining between them. In germline, CDR1 is SGHNT, CDR2 YYREEE (reference sequence). This CDR3 has 15 amino acids. The CDR3 loop is CASSLTGRRGNEQFF. For the CDR3, the DNA is TGTGCCAGCAGCTTGACCGGGAGAAGGGGGAATGAGCAGTTCTTC.

This chain links TRBV15 with TRBJ2-1; D not resolved. The CDR3 is 13 amino acids. The V and J ends lost 0 bases and 8 bases respectively, with 8 bases between them. Germline CDR1 LNHNV, CDR2 YYDKDF (reference sequence). CDR3 residues: CATSRDLLYEQFF. CDR3 nucleotides: TGTGCCACCAGCAGAGATCTATTGTATGAGCAGTTCTTC.